The clone carrying this TCR beta chain was seen only a few times. Sequencing used immunoSEQ v3. The repertoire was sequenced with immunoSEQ multiplex PCR; TCRdb's copy has only in-frame clones and lacks some. The table has just over 45,000 clones, less than 80% seen once. The record originates from a study of TIL therapy for anti-PD-1-resistant metastatic lung cancer. Study context: Median patient age was around 50, ranging roughly 35-75 years.

Time point denoted: pre-treatment sample, taken before nivolumab and TIL therapy. Patients were adults with stage 4 NSCLC. After removal of 5 bases from V and 2 bases from J, the junction contained 4 bases not matched to a gene. CDR3 length: 15 amino acids. The germline V gene has CDR1 MDHEN and CDR2 SYDVKM. The input for sequencing was blood, taken at baseline. This TCR came from a man between 65 and 79 years old with non-small cell lung cancer. V usage is TRBV28 and J usage is TRBJ1-5; 9 nucleotides agree with TRBD1. The CDR3 nucleotides read TGTGCCAGCAGTCAGGACAGGGGCGGCAATCAGCCCCAGCATTTT. It encodes CASSQDRGGNQPQHF.